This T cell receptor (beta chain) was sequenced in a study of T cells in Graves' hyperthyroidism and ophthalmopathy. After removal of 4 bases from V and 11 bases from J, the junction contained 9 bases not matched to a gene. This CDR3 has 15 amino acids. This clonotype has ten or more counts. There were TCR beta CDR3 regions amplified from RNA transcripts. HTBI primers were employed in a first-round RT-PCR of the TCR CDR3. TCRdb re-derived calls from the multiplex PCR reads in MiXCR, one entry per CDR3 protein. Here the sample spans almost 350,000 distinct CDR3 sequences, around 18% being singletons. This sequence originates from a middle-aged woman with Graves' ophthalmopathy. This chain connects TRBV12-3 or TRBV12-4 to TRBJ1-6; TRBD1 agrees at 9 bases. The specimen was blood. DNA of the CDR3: TGTGCCAGCAGTTCCTCCGGGACAGGGTGGACACCCCTCCACTTT. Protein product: CASSSSGTGWTPLHF.